Below, 22 T cell receptor beta chains from the same sample are listed, as sequenced in a study of graft-versus-host responses after intestinal transplantation. Antigen specificity for these receptors is unknown. The data were produced by immunoSEQ multiplex PCR, yet TCRdb's version contains in-frame clones alone and is incomplete. The top ten hold approximately 1.2% of the sample, which has around 110,000 clones, around 94% seen once. Sequencing was performed on unstimulated CD8+ T cells sorted from spleen or lymph node cells, taken before transplant. The receptors originated from a human donor who was the organ donor for an intestinal transplant.

The chain recombines TRBV5-6 with TRBJ1-1, with 8 bases that match TRBD1. The CDR3 covers 15 residues. J gave up 4 bases and V 4 bases, and 9 bases lay outside the gene matches. Germline CDR1 reads SGHDT; CDR2 reads YYEEEE. The CDR3 here is CASSGQGPLSTEAFF. The CDR3 DNA is TGTGCCAGCAGCGGACAGGGACCTCTGTCCACTGAAGCTTTCTTT. Full variable domain (rest looked up from reference TRBV5-6 and TRBJ1-1): DAGVTQSPTHLIKTRGQQVTLRCSPKSGHDTVSWYQQALGQGPQFIFQYYEEEERQRGNFPDRFSGHQFPNYSSELNVNALLLGDSALYLCASSGQGPLSTEAFFGQGTRLTVV.

The chain has TRBV15 and TRBJ2-4, with D perhaps TRBD1 (5 bases). This CDR3 is built from 14 residues. Germline CDR1 is LNHNV and CDR2 is YYDKDF (reference sequence). Trimming took 1 base from V and 2 from J, leaving 6 bases between them. DNA of the CDR3: TGTGCCACCAGCAGAGGGGGCACCAAAAACATTCAGTACTTC. This gives the protein CATSRGGTKNIQYF.

The V gene is TRBV6-1, the J gene TRBJ2-2; D may be TRBD1 (5 bases). Germline values: CDR1 MNHNS, CDR2 SASEGT. Trimming cost V 3 bases and J 3 bases, with 11 bases left between them. This CDR3 is built from 15 residues. The CDR3 is CASSEDQGYTGELFF. The CDR3 nucleotides are TGTGCCAGCAGTGAGGATCAGGGATACACCGGGGAGCTGTTTTTT.

This chain uses TRBV11-2 with TRBJ2-7, with TRBD2 identical over 8 bases. J gave up 3 bases and V 7 bases, and 11 bases lay outside the gene matches. The CDR3 has 15 residues. Germline-derived CDR1 and CDR2 are SGHAT and FQNNGV. The CDR3 DNA reads TGTGCCAGCACCGTCTTGCTAGCGGGCGGCTACGAGCAGTACTTC. This sequence encodes CASTVLLAGGYEQYF.

The CDR3 reads CSVEELREGLEQFF. The CDR3 coding sequence is TGCAGCGTTGAAGAGCTCCGGGAGGGGCTTGAGCAGTTCTTC. This chain connects TRBV29-1 to TRBJ2-1; 8 positions match TRBD2. From germline, CDR1 is SQVTM and CDR2 ANQGSEA. The CDR3 consists of 14 residues. Unmatched junction bases numbered 7, after V lost 0 bases and J lost 9 bases.

The gene calls are TRBV7-9 and TRBJ2-7; D possibly corresponds to TRBD1 (5 bases). CDR1 and CDR2 (germline): SEHNR, FQNEAQ (reference sequence). V lost 1 base, J lost 5 bases, and 12 bases lay in between. The CDR3 runs to 14 residues. The CDR3 loop is CASSLGGAVNEQYF. Written as DNA, the CDR3 is TGTGCCAGCAGCTTAGGGGGCGCTGTAAACGAGCAGTACTTC.

The chain links TRBV4-3 to TRBJ1-1, with a weak D call TRBD1 (5 bases). The V and J ends lost 0 bases and 8 bases respectively, with 13 bases between them. The CDR3 contains 14 residues. Per germline, CDR1 LGHNA and CDR2 YSLEER. The CDR3 region is CASSQDAGGPEAFF. For the CDR3, the DNA is TGCGCCAGCAGCCAAGATGCCGGGGGTCCGGAAGCTTTCTTT.

In its sample, this clone was seen once. The chain is built from TRBV7-9 and TRBJ2-3; no firm D call. Germline V gene sequence: CDR1 SEHNR, CDR2 FQNEAQ (reference sequence). The germline V and J ends were trimmed by 1 base and 3 bases, with 5 bases remaining between them. The CDR3 loop spans 13 amino acids. Here the CDR3 reads CASSLGFTDTQYF. CDR3 coding DNA: TGTGCCAGCAGCTTAGGGTTTACAGATACGCAGTATTTT.

The chain carries TRBV13 and TRBJ2-5; D is ambiguous. With 0 bases removed from V and 4 bases from J, the gap between germline ends came to 9 bases. The CDR3 spans 14 residues. Germline V gives CDR1 PRHDT, CDR2 FYEKMQ (reference sequence). Here the CDR3 reads CASSLGGSGETQYF. In DNA form, the CDR3 reads TGTGCCAGCAGCTTAGGCGGGTCGGGAGAGACCCAGTACTTC.

The chain has TRBV2 and TRBJ2-6; TRBD2 matches at 7 bases. Trimming cost V 7 bases and J 0 bases; bases outside gene matches: 15. There are 19 residues in the CDR3. Germline V gene lookup returns CDR1 SNHLY and CDR2 FYNNEI. The CDR3 bases are TGTGCCAGCAATCCTAGGGGAGGGAGAGACCTCTCTGGGGCCAACGTCCTGACTTTC. Its protein is CASNPRGGRDLSGANVLTF.

V usage is TRBV7-9 and J usage is TRBJ2-3, with D possibly being TRBD1 or TRBD2 (7 bases each). V was clipped by 3 bases and J by 4 bases, with 11 bases between them. CDR3 length: 14 amino acids. Germline CDR1 and CDR2: SEHNR and FQNEAQ (reference sequence). CDR3 protein: CASSFAGGADTQYF. The CDR3 bases are TGTGCCAGCAGCTTCGCAGGGGGGGCAGATACGCAGTATTTT.

Only one count was recorded for this clone. V gene TRBV7-9 combines with J gene TRBJ2-1, with D hard to call. Trimming took 5 bases from V and 8 from J, leaving 10 bases between them. CDR3 size: 12 residues. Germline loops: CDR1 SEHNR, CDR2 FQNEAQ (reference sequence). For the CDR3, the DNA is TGTGCCAGCAGCCTCCTCTTCGATGAGCAGTTCTTC. It codes for CASSLLFDEQFF.

The chain uses TRBV4-1 and TRBJ2-1; 7 nucleotides match TRBD1. The CDR3 is 12 amino acids. The ends lost 4 bases at V and 8 bases at J; junction bases unmatched: 2. Germline CDR1 MGHRA, CDR2 YSYEKL. CDR3 amino acids: CASSLRGHEQFF. CDR3 DNA sequence: TGCGCCAGCAGCCTTAGGGGGCATGAGCAGTTCTTC.

V gene TRBV2 combines with J gene TRBJ2-5; D may be TRBD1 or TRBD2 (5 bases each). This CDR3 contains 15 residues. V lost 7 bases to trimming and J lost 1 base, with 16 bases between them. Germline assignment: CDR1 SNHLY and CDR2 FYNNEI. The CDR3 region is CASTTGARVQETQYF. The CDR3 coding sequence is TGTGCCAGCACCACCGGGGCCAGAGTCCAAGAGACCCAGTACTTC.

The rearrangement uses TRBV4-1 and TRBJ2-7, with a tentative D call TRBD2 (6 bases). This CDR3 contains 16 residues. CDR1 MGHRA and CDR2 YSYEKL come from the germline V gene. V was cut by 0 bases and J by 3 bases, with 15 bases left in between. The DNA for the CDR3 is TGCGCCAGCAGCCAAGATGGGGGGAGTTACTACTACGAGCAGTACTTC. Its protein product is CASSQDGGSYYYEQYF.

The chain employs TRBV2 and TRBJ1-5; D call uncertain. Germline V gene data show CDR1 as SNHLY and CDR2 as FYNNEI. The V end was cut by 4 bases, the J end by 11 bases, with 24 bases between. This CDR3 is 16 amino acids long. The CDR3 protein is CASSGSLGYLGTAQHF. The CDR3 DNA is TGTGCCAGCAGTGGTAGCTTGGGGTACCTTGGAACGGCCCAGCATTTT.

The rearrangement joins TRBV4-1 to TRBJ2-3; D remains unclear. This CDR3 region has 15 residues. From germline, CDR1 is MGHRA and CDR2 YSYEKL. Trimming took off 5 bases at V and 5 bases at J, with 17 bases between the two ends. CDR3 nucleotide sequence: TGCGCCAGCAGCGGTTATGCGGTTCCCCAAGATACGCAGTATTTT. Translating gives CASSGYAVPQDTQYF.

The chain recombines TRBV28 with TRBJ2-7, with D unclear. Trimming stripped 6 bases from V and 0 bases from J, with 30 bases between. Per germline, CDR1 MDHEN and CDR2 SYDVKM. The length of the CDR3 is 20 residues. CDR3: CASRALEALTLLKSSYEQYF. The DNA of the CDR3 is TGTGCCAGCAGAGCTCTTGAGGCCCTAACCCTTCTTAAGAGCTCCTACGAGCAGTACTTC.

CDR3 in amino acids: CSVEVGGREETQYF. For the CDR3, the DNA is TGCAGCGTTGAAGTTGGCGGCAGGGAAGAGACCCAGTACTTC. This rearrangement joins TRBV29-1 to TRBJ2-5, with a possible D match to TRBD1 (5 bases). Germline CDR1 and CDR2: SQVTM and ANQGSEA. V lost 1 base, J lost 3 bases, and 12 bases lay in between. The CDR3 has 14 residues.

Notes on this clone: One end of the junction fails to match germline, which may point to a read error. Within the sample, other DNA sequences also encode this same CDR3. The chain has TRBV4-1 and TRBJ2-7; 7 bases match TRBD2. The CDR3 loop spans 15 amino acids. Germline CDR1 reads MGHRA; CDR2 reads YSYEKL. The CDR3 loop is CASSQGRLAGYEQYF. The DNA of the CDR3 is TGCGCCAGCAGCCAAGGCCGATTAGCGGGCTACGAGCAATACTTC.

This clone has more than one count but fewer than ten. The chain carries TRBV6-1 and TRBJ1-1, with TRBD1 matching 10 bases. Germline trimming cut 10 bases from V and 4 bases from J; bases unmatched to any gene: 3. The CDR3 sequence is 12 residues long. Per the germline V gene, CDR1 is MNHNS and CDR2 is SASEGT. CDR3 residues: CATRDRGTEAFF. The CDR3 coding sequence is TGTGCCACGCGGGACAGGGGCACTGAAGCTTTCTTT.

The V and J genes are TRBV7-3 and TRBJ2-6; 7 bases align to TRBD1. The junction had 2 bases not matched to a gene; V was cut back by 0 bases and J by 0 bases. Germline CDR1 and CDR2: SGHTA and FQGTGA. The length of the CDR3 is 17 residues. CDR3 amino acids: CASSLTGGGSGANVLTF. CDR3 nucleotides: TGTGCCAGCAGCTTAACAGGGGGCGGCTCTGGGGCCAACGTCCTGACTTTC.